Sequencing of this TCR beta chain was carried out in a study of metastatic and nonmetastatic thyroid tumors. There are a few counts of this clone. Before thyroid surgery, none of the patients had received any treatment. The CDR3 extends over 14 amino acids. Trimming took off 5 bases at V and 2 bases at J, with 13 bases between the two ends. Germline V CDR1 and CDR2: MDHEN, SYDVKM. Using MiXCR, TCRdb reanalyzed the PCR reads. The sample has some 17,000 clones, under 30% seen once; the top ten hold roughly 14%. The chain carries TRBV28 and TRBJ2-7, with D perhaps matching TRBD1 or TRBD2 (6 bases each). The sample consisted of adjacent normal tissue. The receptor's source is a female donor with papillary thyroid cancer or a benign thyroid nodule (not recorded which). Some clones in this sample may be carry-over from other donors' samples. This chain's CDR3 is CASSRRGVPYEQYF. The CDR3, as DNA: TGTGCCAGCAGTAGAAGGGGGGTACCCTACGAGCAGTACTTC.